This TCR beta chain emerged from a study of blood T cell repertoires in COVID-19. The cohort comprised adults aged roughly 18 to 100 years residing in under 30 US areas. In Cohort 3, a recovered donor had either two negative PCRs, clearance, or symptom resolution. Original handling: Counts of nucleated cells, estimated from reference gene primer amplification, were obtained. Measured with immunoSEQ multiplex PCR; TCRdb has only the in-frame clones, and not every one. V, J and clone size are taken as reported in that table, and D and trimming were inferred from the DNA itself. The top ten hold 3.4% of the sample, which has a few hundred thousand clones, roughly 84% seen once. The ends were cut back, 0 bases at V and 0 bases at J, with 6 bases in the middle. The CDR3 sequence is 14 residues long. Per the germline V gene, CDR1 is SGHNT and CDR2 is YYREEE (reference sequence).

Sample: PBMCs or T cells enriched from blood (not recorded which). This clonotype was sampled from a man aged 50-60 years who had recovered from COVID-19. The chain is built from TRBV5-4 and TRBJ1-2; D gene uncertain. The CDR3 nucleotides are TGTGCCAGCAGCTTGGCAGGTGCTAACTATGGCTACACCTTC. It specifies CASSLAGANYGYTF.